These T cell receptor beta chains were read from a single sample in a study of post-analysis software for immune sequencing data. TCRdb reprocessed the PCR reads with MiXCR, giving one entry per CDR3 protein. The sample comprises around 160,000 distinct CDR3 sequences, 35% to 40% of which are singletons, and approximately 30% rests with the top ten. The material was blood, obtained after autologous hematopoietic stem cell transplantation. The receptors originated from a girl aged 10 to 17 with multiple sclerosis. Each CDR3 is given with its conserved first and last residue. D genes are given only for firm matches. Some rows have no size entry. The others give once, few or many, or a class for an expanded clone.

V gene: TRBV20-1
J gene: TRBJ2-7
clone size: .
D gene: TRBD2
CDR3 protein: CSAPERAGGYEQYF
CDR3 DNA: TGCAGTGCTCCAGAGCGAGCGGGAGGCTACGAGCAGTACTTC

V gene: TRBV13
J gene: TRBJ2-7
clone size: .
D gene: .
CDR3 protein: CASSLGGQSYEQYF
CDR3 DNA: TGTGCCAGCAGCTTAGGCGGGCAGTCCTACGAGCAGTACTTC

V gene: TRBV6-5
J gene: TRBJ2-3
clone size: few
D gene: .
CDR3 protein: CASTWGPAQYF
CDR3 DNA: TGTGCCAGCACCTGGGGTCCGGCGCAGTATTTT

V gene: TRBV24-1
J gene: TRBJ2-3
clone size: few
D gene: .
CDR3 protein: CATSDFSGAGDTQYF
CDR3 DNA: TGTGCCACCAGTGATTTTTCGGGGGCCGGAGATACGCAGTATTTT

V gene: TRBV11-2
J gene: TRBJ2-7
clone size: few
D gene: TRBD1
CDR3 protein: CASSLFRTGPHEQYF
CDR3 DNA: TGTGCCAGCAGCTTATTTCGGACAGGGCCCCACGAGCAGTACTTC

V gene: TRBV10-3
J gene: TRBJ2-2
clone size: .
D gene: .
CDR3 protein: CAISDRGSKSTGELFF
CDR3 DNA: TGTGCCATCAGTGATCGGGGCTCCAAAAGCACCGGGGAGCTGTTTTTT

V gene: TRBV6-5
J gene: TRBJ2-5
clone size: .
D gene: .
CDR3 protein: CASTSTSDVSTQYF
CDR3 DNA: TGTGCCAGCACCTCGACCTCGGACGTTTCAACCCAGTACTTC

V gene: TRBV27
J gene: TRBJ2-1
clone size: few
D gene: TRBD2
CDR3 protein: CASSPGLGAWEQFF
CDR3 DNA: TGTGCCAGCAGTCCTGGACTAGGCGCGTGGGAGCAGTTCTTC

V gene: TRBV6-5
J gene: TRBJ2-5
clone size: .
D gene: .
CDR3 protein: CASSWDGGHLLSETQYF
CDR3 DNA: TGTGCCAGCAGTTGGGATGGTGGACATCTCCTTTCTGAGACCCAGTACTTC

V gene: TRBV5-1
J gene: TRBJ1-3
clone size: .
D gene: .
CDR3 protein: CASGGDMLSGNTRYF
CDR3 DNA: TGCGCCAGCGGCGGGGACATGCTCTCTGGAAACACCAGATATTTT

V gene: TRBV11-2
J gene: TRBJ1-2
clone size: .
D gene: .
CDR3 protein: CASSLEQTRAYTF
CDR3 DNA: TGTGCCAGCAGCTTAGAACAGACCCGGGCCTACACCTTC

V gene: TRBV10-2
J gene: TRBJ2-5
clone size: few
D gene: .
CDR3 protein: CASSESAANTQETQYF
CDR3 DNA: TGCGCCAGCAGTGAGTCCGCGGCAAACACTCAAGAGACCCAGTACTTC

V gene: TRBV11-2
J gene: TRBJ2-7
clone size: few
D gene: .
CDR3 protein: CASSSRTNYEQYF
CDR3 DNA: TGTGCCAGCAGCTCCCGGACAAACTACGAGCAGTACTTC

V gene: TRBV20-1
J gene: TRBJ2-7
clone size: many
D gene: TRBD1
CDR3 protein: CSAGGQGSLYVTYEQYF
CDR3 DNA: TGCAGTGCCGGAGGACAGGGGTCACTATACGTTACCTACGAGCAGTACTTC

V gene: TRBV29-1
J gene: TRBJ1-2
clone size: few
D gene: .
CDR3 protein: CSVETVYGYTF
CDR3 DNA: TGCAGCGTTGAGACAGTCTATGGCTACACCTTC